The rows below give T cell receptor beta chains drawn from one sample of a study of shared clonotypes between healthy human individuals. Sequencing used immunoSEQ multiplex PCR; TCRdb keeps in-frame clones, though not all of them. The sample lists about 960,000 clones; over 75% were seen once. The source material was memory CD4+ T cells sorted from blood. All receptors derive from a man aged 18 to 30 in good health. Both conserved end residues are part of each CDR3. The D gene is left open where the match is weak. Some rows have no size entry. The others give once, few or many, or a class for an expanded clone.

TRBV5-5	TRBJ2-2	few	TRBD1	TGTGCCAGCAGCAGGACAGGGGAGGTCGCCGGGGAGCTGTTTTTT	CASSRTGEVAGELFF
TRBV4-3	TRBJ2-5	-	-	TGCGCCAGCAGCCAAGAAGGGACGGGTCAAGAGACCCAGTACTTC	CASSQEGTGQETQYF
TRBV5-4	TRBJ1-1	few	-	TGTGCCAGCAGCCAAGACGGGACAAACACTGAAGCTTTCTTT	CASSQDGTNTEAFF
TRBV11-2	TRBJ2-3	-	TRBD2	TGTGCCAGCAGCTCGCATAGCGGGATGGCAGATACGCAGTATTTT	CASSSHSGMADTQYF
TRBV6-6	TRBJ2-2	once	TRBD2	TGTGCCAGCATCGGGACTACGAACACCGGGGAGCTGTTTTTT	CASIGTTNTGELFF
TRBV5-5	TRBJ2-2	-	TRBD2	TGTGCCAGCAGCGGTGGGACTAGCCTTTACACCGGGGAGCTGTTTTTT	CASSGGTSLYTGELFF
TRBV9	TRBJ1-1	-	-	TGTGCCAGCAGCGAAATAACCGGGACCCAAGCTTTCTTT	CASSEITGTQAFF
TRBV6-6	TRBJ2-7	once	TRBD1	TGTGCCAGCAGTGAGGGACAGGGGGCCTACGAGCAGTACTTC	CASSEGQGAYEQYF
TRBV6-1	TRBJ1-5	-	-	TGTGCCAGCAGGGGATCCGTAAGCAATCAGCCCCAGCATTTT	CASRGSVSNQPQHF
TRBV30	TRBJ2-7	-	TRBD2	TGTGCCTGGAGGCGGGAGGGCCTAAGCGAGCAGTACTTC	CAWRREGLSEQYF
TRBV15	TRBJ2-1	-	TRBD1	TGTGCCACCAGCAGAGAATTAGGGACAGGGGGCAATGAGCAGTTCTTC	CATSRELGTGGNEQFF
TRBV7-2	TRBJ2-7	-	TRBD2	TGTGCCAGCAGCTTAGCCGGGGGGAGCTCCTACGAGCAGTACTTC	CASSLAGGSSYEQYF
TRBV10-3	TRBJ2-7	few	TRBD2	TGTGCCGTCAGTCGGACTAGCGGGGCCTACGAGCAGTACTTC	CAVSRTSGAYEQYF
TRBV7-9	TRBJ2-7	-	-	TGTGCCAGCAGCTTAAGGACAAACTCCTACGAGCAGTACTTC	CASSLRTNSYEQYF
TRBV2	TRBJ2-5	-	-	TGTGCCAGCAGTGGATCTGTGGGGTATGGAGAGACCCAGTACTTC	CASSGSVGYGETQYF
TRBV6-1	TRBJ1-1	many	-	TGTGCCAGCAGTGATGGGACTGACTATATGAACACTGAAGCTTTCTTT	CASSDGTDYMNTEAFF
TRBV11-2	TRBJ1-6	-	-	TGTGCCAGCAGCTTAGAGCGGGTTCTCGAGCCCCTCCACTTT	CASSLERVLEPLHF
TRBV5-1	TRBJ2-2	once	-	TGCGCCAGCAGTGGATGGGGGAACACCGGGGAGCTGTTTTTT	CASSGWGNTGELFF
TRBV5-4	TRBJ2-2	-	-	TGTGCCAGCAGCTATACGGGGGACACCGGGGAGCTGTTTTTT	CASSYTGDTGELFF
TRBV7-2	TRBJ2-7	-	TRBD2	TGTGCCAGCAGCCGATGGGGGAGCGGGGGCACCTTTTCCTACGAGCAGTACTTC	CASSRWGSGGTFSYEQYF
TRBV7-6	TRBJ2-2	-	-	TGTGCCAGCAGCAAAGGGGCGAGAGGCACCGGGGAGCTGTTTTTT	CASSKGARGTGELFF
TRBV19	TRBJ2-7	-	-	TGTGCCAGTAGTTCAGAGGGGACAAGGGAGCAGTACTTC	CASSSEGTREQYF
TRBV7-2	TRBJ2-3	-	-	TGTGCCAGCAGCCCCCCCGGGGCTAGTCTAAGTGATACGCAGTATTTT	CASSPPGASLSDTQYF
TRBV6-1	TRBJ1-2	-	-	TGTGCCAGCAGTGAGAGTTCCAGGGACAACACCTTC	CASSESSRDNTF
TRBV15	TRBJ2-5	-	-	TGTGCCACCAGCAGAGACCCGGGGCCACAAGAGACCCAGTACTTC	CATSRDPGPQETQYF
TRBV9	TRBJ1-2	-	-	TGTGCCAGCAGCCCTTTCGGGGGCGACGGGTCGTACTATGGCTACACCTTC	CASSPFGGDGSYYGYTF
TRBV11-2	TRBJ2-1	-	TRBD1	TGTGCCAGCAGCGAGGGACAGGGGGCGGTGCAGTTCTTC	CASSEGQGAVQFF
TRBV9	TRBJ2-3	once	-	TGTGCCAGCAGCCCCTGGGACTCTAGCACAGATACGCAGTATTTT	CASSPWDSSTDTQYF
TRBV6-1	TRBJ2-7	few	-	TGTGCCAGCAGTGAATTCCCCGGGTCCCTATCCTACGAGCAGTACTTC	CASSEFPGSLSYEQYF
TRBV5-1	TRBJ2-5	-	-	TGCGCCAGCAGCTCAACGGACTGGAATGGCGAGACCCAGTACTTC	CASSSTDWNGETQYF
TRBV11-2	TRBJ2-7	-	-	TGTGCCAGCAGCTCGGACGGAGGAAATTCCTACGAGCAGTACTTC	CASSSDGGNSYEQYF
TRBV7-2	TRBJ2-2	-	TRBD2	TGTGCCAGCAGAACTCTTGCGGGAGGGCCCACCGGGGAGCTGTTTTTT	CASRTLAGGPTGELFF
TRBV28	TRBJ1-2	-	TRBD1	TGTGCCAGCAGCCTACAGGGGAGGGGTGGCTACACCTTC	CASSLQGRGGYTF
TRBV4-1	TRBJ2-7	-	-	TGCGCCAGCAGCCTAGGCCGGGTGGGGAGCGCAGAGTACTTC	CASSLGRVGSAEYF
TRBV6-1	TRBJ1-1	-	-	TGTGCCAGCAGCTTAGGAGGAGGGAACACTGAAGCTTTCTTT	CASSLGGGNTEAFF
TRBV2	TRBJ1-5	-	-	TGTGCCAGCAGCCAGGAGGGCAGAAATCAGCCCCAGCATTTT	CASSQEGRNQPQHF
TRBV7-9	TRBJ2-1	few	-	TGTGCCAGCAGCTTAGGACCCGGGGGCAATGAGCAGTTCTTC	CASSLGPGGNEQFF
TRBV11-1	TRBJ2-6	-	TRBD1	TGTGCCAGCAGCCCTGGGACAGGGAGCTCTGGGGCCAACGTCCTGACTTTC	CASSPGTGSSGANVLTF
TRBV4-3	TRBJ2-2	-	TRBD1	TGCGCCAGCAGCCGAGACAGGGTTTCGAACACCGGGGAGCTGTTTTTT	CASSRDRVSNTGELFF
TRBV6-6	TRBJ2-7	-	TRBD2	TGTGCCAGCAGTCGACTAGCGGAGTCCTACGAGCAGTACTTC	CASSRLAESYEQYF
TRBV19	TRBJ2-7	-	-	TGTGCCAGTAGTATAGTGGGGCAGGACTACGAGCAGTACTTC	CASSIVGQDYEQYF
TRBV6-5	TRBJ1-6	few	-	TGTGCCAGCGGAGGCAGGGAATATAATTCACCCCTCCACTTT	CASGGREYNSPLHF